These T cell receptor beta chains were read from a single sample in a study of T cell responses to AZD1222 COVID-19 vaccine. Sequenced by immunoSEQ multiplex PCR; TCRdb stores in-frame clones only, minus some. The sample lists more than 65,000 clones, roughly 85% occurring once. The material was peripheral blood, obtained 28 days after the second AZD1222 dose. The origin of the receptors is an adult who received the AZD1222 COVID-19 vaccine. The CDR3 runs from the conserved cysteine through the conserved F or W. D genes are given only for firm matches. Part of the rows lack a size; the others show once, few, many or a class for expanded clones.

J	V	length	D	size	CDR3	DNA
TRBJ2-3	TRBV12-3/TRBV12-4	13	NA	NA	CASTTAQGDTQYF	TGTGCCAGCACCACGGCTCAGGGAGATACGCAGTATTTT
TRBJ1-1	TRBV30	13	NA	once	CAWSVREDTEAFF	TGTGCCTGGAGTGTAAGGGAGGACACTGAAGCTTTCTTT
TRBJ1-2	TRBV5-1	17	NA	NA	CASRLVRGAGVNYGYTF	TGCGCCAGCAGGTTGGTCAGGGGCGCTGGGGTGAACTATGGCTACACCTTC
TRBJ2-3	TRBV30	13	NA	NA	CAWNSGATDTQYF	TGTGCCTGGAACTCGGGGGCGACAGATACGCAGTATTTT
TRBJ1-2	TRBV3-1/TRBV3-2	15	NA	NA	CASSQDLGQGYGYTF	TGTGCCAGCAGCCAAGATCTTGGGCAGGGCTATGGCTACACCTTC
TRBJ2-2	TRBV21-1	16	NA	few	CAPARSGSCNTGELFF	TGTGCCCCAGCACGTAGCGGGAGCTGTAACACCGGGGAGCTGTTTTTT
TRBJ2-7	TRBV3-1/TRBV3-2	16	NA	NA	CASSQDLTSGSYEQYF	TGTGCCAGCAGCCAAGATTTAACTAGTGGGTCCTACGAGCAGTACTTC
TRBJ2-7	TRBV9	17	TRBD2	NA	CASSREDSGGTSYEQYF	TGTGCCAGCAGCAGGGAGGATAGCGGGGGGACATCCTACGAGCAGTACTTC
TRBJ1-5	TRBV10-3	16	NA	NA	CAISESSGQGKQPQHF	TGTGCCATCAGTGAGTCGAGTGGGCAGGGTAAACAGCCCCAGCATTTT
TRBJ2-7	TRBV2	13	TRBD1	NA	CASSAGTANEQYF	TGTGCCAGCAGTGCCGGGACAGCCAACGAGCAGTACTTC
TRBJ2-5	TRBV28	16	NA	medium-sized	CASSLSPEGGMETQYF	TGTGCCAGCAGTTTGAGTCCCGAAGGGGGAATGGAGACCCAGTACTTC
TRBJ2-2	TRBV18	15	TRBD2	NA	CASSPSGANTGELFF	TGTGCCAGCTCACCAAGCGGGGCGAACACCGGGGAGCTGTTTTTT
TRBJ2-6	TRBV12-5	14	NA	NA	CASGFFSGANVLTF	TGTGCTAGTGGATTCTTCTCTGGGGCCAACGTCCTGACTTTC
TRBJ2-3	TRBV6-2/TRBV6-3	15	TRBD1	NA	CASSSGQGSGDTQYF	TGTGCCAGCAGTTCGGGACAGGGGTCGGGGGATACGCAGTATTTT
TRBJ2-1	TRBV7-2	16	TRBD2	once	CASSLGAAGGYNEQFF	TGTGCCAGCAGCTTAGGCGCGGCGGGAGGTTACAATGAGCAGTTCTTC
TRBJ2-5	TRBV7-3	12	NA	NA	CASSLGSETQYF	TGTGCCAGCAGCTTGGGCAGTGAGACCCAGTACTTC
TRBJ2-5	TRBV20-1	11	NA	NA	CSGFSKETQYF	TGCAGTGGTTTTTCAAAAGAGACCCAGTACTTC
TRBJ2-1	TRBV7-9	14	NA	NA	CASSLVESRNEQFF	TGTGCCAGCAGCTTAGTAGAGTCCAGGAATGAGCAGTTCTTC
TRBJ2-7	TRBV29-1	15	NA	few	CSVDFRQDSTYEQYF	TGCAGCGTTGACTTTCGACAGGACTCCACCTACGAGCAGTACTTC
TRBJ1-3	TRBV5-1	15	NA	once	CASSSPDTHGNTIYF	TGCGCCAGCAGCTCACCGGACACTCACGGAAACACCATATATTTT
TRBJ1-2	TRBV30	13	TRBD1	NA	CAWNAGTGGAVTF	TGTGCCTGGAACGCCGGGACAGGGGGCGCGGTCACCTTC
TRBJ1-6	TRBV7-9	17	NA	NA	CASSGTSAPSRNSPLHF	TGTGCCAGCAGCGGGACGTCGGCCCCCTCAAGGAATTCACCCCTCCACTTT
TRBJ1-2	TRBV5-6	15	NA	NA	CASSLVAGLEYGYTF	TGTGCCAGCAGCTTGGTGGCGGGGTTAGAATATGGCTACACCTTC
TRBJ1-6	TRBV6-6	11	NA	NA	CASSYGDSLHF	TGTGCCAGCAGTTACGGGGACTCCCTCCACTTT
TRBJ2-7	TRBV28	17	TRBD1	NA	CASSSFMVGTAAYEQYF	TGTGCCAGCAGTTCTTTTATGGTCGGGACAGCCGCATACGAGCAGTACTTC
TRBJ2-2	TRBV5-1	16	NA	few	CASSLGQNANTGELFF	TGCGCCAGCAGCTTGGGACAGAATGCGAACACCGGGGAGCTGTTTTTT
TRBJ2-7	TRBV30	12	NA	NA	CAWSPGGVEQYF	TGTGCCTGGAGCCCAGGGGGGGTCGAGCAGTACTTC
TRBJ2-5	TRBV10-3	11	NA	NA	CASGYQETQYF	TGTGCCAGCGGGTATCAAGAGACCCAGTACTTC
TRBJ1-6	TRBV9	14	NA	NA	CASSVDPGNSPLHF	TGTGCCAGCAGCGTAGATCCAGGTAATTCACCCCTCCACTTT
TRBJ2-7	TRBV5-1	13	NA	NA	CASSPQGEGGQYF	TGCGCCAGCAGCCCCCAGGGGGAGGGTGGGCAGTACTTC
TRBJ2-7	TRBV3-1/TRBV3-2	13	TRBD1	NA	CASSRQGTYEQYF	TGTGCCAGCAGCCGACAGGGAACCTACGAGCAGTACTTC
TRBJ1-2	TRBV23-1	12	NA	NA	CASKPTHYGYTF	TGCGCCAGCAAACCGACCCACTATGGCTACACCTTC
TRBJ1-6	TRBV5-1	14	TRBD1	NA	CASRLDRVNSPLHF	TGCGCCAGCAGATTGGACAGGGTTAATTCACCCCTCCACTTT
TRBJ1-2	TRBV5-5	12	NA	NA	CASSFGVGGYTF	TGTGCCAGCAGCTTTGGTGTGGGTGGCTACACCTTC
TRBJ1-5	TRBV3-1/TRBV3-2	15	NA	NA	CASSQAAGALQPQHF	TGTGCCAGCAGCCAAGCAGCTGGAGCTCTTCAGCCCCAGCATTTT
TRBJ2-1	TRBV3-1/TRBV3-2	17	TRBD1	NA	CASSRTGARSSYNEQFF	TGTGCCAGCAGCCGGACAGGGGCCAGGAGCTCCTACAATGAGCAGTTCTTC
TRBJ1-1	TRBV4-1	13	NA	NA	CASSPSGYTEAFF	TGCGCCAGCAGCCCATCAGGGTACACTGAAGCTTTCTTT
TRBJ1-1	TRBV19	14	NA	NA	CASSALRGNAEAFF	TGTGCCAGTAGCGCATTAAGGGGGAACGCTGAAGCTTTCTTT
TRBJ2-1	TRBV18	13	NA	NA	CASSLDSWNEQFF	TGTGCCAGCTCACTCGACAGCTGGAATGAGCAGTTCTTC
TRBJ2-7	TRBV7-8	15	TRBD2	NA	CASSSWERTSYEQYF	TGTGCCAGCAGCTCTTGGGAGCGGACTAGCTACGAGCAGTACTTC